The entry that follows covers one TCR beta chain sequence. This clone was seen a few times. Its antigen is unknown. Base qualities are not at hand, and no much larger clone is one base apart. This sample was taken from a study of cytomegalovirus exposure and HLA in healthy donors (dated by TCRdb to between 2016 and 2019). Study-level background: An earlier analysis of approximately 600 of the donors reported more than 250 Gb of sequence data and approximately 110 million unique TCR beta sequences from roughly 180 million T cells. An early release that covered more than 550 HLA-typed donors contained 300 to 350 gigabases of sequencing data and approximately 85 million unique TCR sequences. Of the approximately 400 genotyped donors, approximately 82% fell in the genetic ancestry cluster associated with self-reported Caucasian donors. The study aimed to test whether signatures of past pathogen exposure could be identified by cataloging public T cell receptors. The study used immunosequencing to profile the T cell repertoires of approximately 650 subjects and linked those repertoires to cytomegalovirus serostatus. A separate validation cohort of approximately 130 different subjects was used in addition to the roughly 700-subject first cohort. To predict cytomegalovirus infection status, the study combined high-throughput TCR immunosequencing, statistical association of individual TCRs with disease status, and machine learning. A later analysis re-examined previously published TCR beta repertoires from more than 600 donors and added high-resolution HLA genotyping to investigate patterns of TCR occurrence. In the later analysis, no new phenotypic data were used to find candidate immune exposures; instead, reliance was placed on TCR beta sequences and their occurrence across donors. An earlier analysis of nearly 600 of the donors applied high-throughput TCR beta sequencing to assess whether each TCR beta V gene segment acted as functional or pseudogenic. Donor age, sex, ethnicity and CMV serostatus were compiled together with the repertoire data. In a later genetic analysis, genome-wide SNP genotypes for about three fifths of the roughly 670 donors were used, and that subset was treated as a discovery cohort. Every discovery cohort repertoire had been produced on one sequencing platform. Class I and class II HLA loci were covered by the typing at four-digit resolution. The number of typed donors differed by locus: about 620-640 for A, B, C, DRB1 and DQB1; 522 for DQA1; some 590 for DPA1; and 400 to 480 for DPB1. About five DR-DQ haplotypes were treated as single units for association and clustering because of strong linkage in the cohort. On average, roughly 250,000 unique TCR beta nucleotide sequences were sequenced per donor among more than 350 genotyped donors of the cohort, with 15% to 20% of those sequences being non-productive.

The library was produced with the immunoSEQ multiplex PCR assay. The multiplex PCR relied on a mix of 60 forward primers for TCR Vbeta segments and 13 reverse primers for TCR Jbeta segments. A multiplex PCR assay on genomic DNA amplified the CDR3 region of rearranged TCR beta genes. The amplified TCR beta libraries were sequenced on the Illumina HiSeq System as 87-base-pair reads. Processing in the source paper ran as follows. Across the 500 to 850 repertoires, a later analysis counted about 81 million unique TCR beta chains, around 11 million of which were shared by at least two donors. To remove PCR and sequencing errors, raw reads were error-corrected and collapsed into unique sequences using a nearest-neighbor algorithm that merged closely related sequences. To assign V, D and J gene segments, CDR3 sequences were aligned to IMGT reference sequences. For a sequence to be retained, a match of at least six nucleotides to both a V gene segment and a J gene segment was required. A rearrangement was called productive if the CDR3 had no stop codons and remained in frame with V and J, and every other rearrangement was called non-productive. CDR3 was defined according to IMGT convention as the region running from the second conserved V-encoded cysteine to the conserved J-encoded phenylalanine. Sequences without an unambiguous match to a single V gene segment were excluded from the earlier analysis of approximately 600 of the donors. An earlier analysis of 500 to 600 of the donors classified V segments as functional when productive rearrangements were above 56.7% and as segregating when the standard deviation between donors was above 5%. A statistical classification framework was built to diagnose cytomegalovirus status from the catalog of TCR beta chain sequences. A later analysis assigned V and J genes by comparing TCR nucleotide sequences with IMGT/GENE-DB human TR gene sequences. Using the TCRdist pipeline, a later analysis assigned CDR3 sequences along with most-parsimonious VDJ recombination scenarios. In a later analysis, every TCR beta chain was defined by the combination of its CDR3 amino acid sequence and its V-gene family, and reads without a unique V-gene family were dropped. A later analysis removed several hundred highly shared, low-generation-probability nucleotide sequences to deal with suspected cross-contamination and a sequencing artifact. A later analysis calculated a clonal expansion index for each public chain from normalized within-repertoire ranks of inferred template counts. A later analysis computed generation probabilities with a VDJ recombination model fitted to out-of-frame rearrangements, and checked the results against IGoR. In a later analysis, hypergeometric tests were used to score TCR-TCR, TCR-HLA and TCR-CMV co-occurrence, with a repertoire-size bias correction applied to TCR pairs. A later analysis estimated false discovery rates by permuting HLA or CMV assignments 20 times. In a later analysis, co-occurring TCRs were grouped with DBSCAN, and TCRdist sequence similarity was added when clustering was performed within HLA-allele-positive subsets. Repertoires with fewer than 30,000 or more than 120,000 public chains were left out of co-occurrence clustering, as were a handful of repertoires with anomalous nucleotide sharing. The immuneACCESS repertoire file appears here via TCRdb, limited to in-frame rearrangements. These files lack a portion of the clones; in checked studies, under half of the deficit traces to unresolved V genes, and the cause of the others is not known. V and J calls and clone size are given by that table; D and trimming were obtained from the DNA. In this sample the table shows some 150,000 clones, 55% to 75% of which occur a single time. The biggest ten clones account for over 2% of the sample.

Study-wide findings and limitations: A later genetic analysis associated a missense DCLRE1C variant with V-gene and J-gene trimming of TCR beta chains, and an independent cohort replicated the association. Only TCR beta chains were sequenced in this cohort, and the absence of alpha or paired-chain data limited detectable features. A group of highly shared sequence variants was considered likely to be a technical artifact of the sequencing pipeline. Presence/absence analyses assumed roughly uniform sequencing depth across donors, an assumption that may not hold. Most TCR sequences were seen in very few donors, while some public TCRs were found in many individuals. In a later analysis, some 18,000 TCR beta sequences were associated with specific HLA alleles at a false discovery rate of 0.05. In both the original and validation cohorts, the classifier was reported to diagnose cytomegalovirus status with high specificity and sensitivity. Most CMV-associated TCR beta chains appeared to be HLA-restricted in a later analysis, and the HLA associations seemed to be driven largely by CMV exposure. A further reported finding was that TCR beta sequences accurately predicted the HLA-A and HLA-B alleles for most subjects in the first cohort. Several of the top co-occurrence clusters appeared to be linked to parvovirus B19, influenza, CMV and Epstein-Barr virus, according to a later analysis. In a later analysis, HLA-associated TCR beta chains were found to be more clonally expanded and to have lower generation probabilities than equally common non-associated chains. Correlated functional status among segregating V segments might be attributable to linkage disequilibrium, but an unknown experimental factor could not be ruled out. Because the 87-base-pair reads could not distinguish some IMGT-functional V segments, including TRBV6-2 and TRBV6-3, those segments were excluded. According to a later analysis, TCR association rates differed among HLA loci, with DRB1 alleles showing the most associated TCRs and HLA-C alleles showing the fewest. According to the authors, the approach could potentially be generalized to other disease states and immunological phenotypes. Compared with the 666-donor mean, donors in an Asian-associated ancestry cluster had fewer N-insertions in productive TCRs, according to a later genetic analysis. Because counts were too low, some 16 rarely observed V segments, including chromosome 9 orphons, were excluded from the earlier analysis of several hundred of the donors. Broadly in line with IMGT annotations, most TCR beta V segments showed up in productive rearrangements about 87% or about 30% of the time in an earlier analysis of several hundred of the donors. Strong co-occurrence of HLA alleles, especially DR and DQ, made assigning TCR associations to individual alleles difficult. Because some donors lacked HLA typing at each locus, the association tests relied only on the typed subset. A total of roughly 160 TCR beta chains were listed by the study as associated with cytomegalovirus. Immune exposure information for the cohort was limited to CMV serostatus. Three of the identified cytomegalovirus-associated TCR beta chains were confirmed in vitro to be specific for cytomegalovirus antigens.

V sheds 3 bases and J sheds 2 bases, leaving 14 bases between their ends. According to the germline V gene, CDR1 reads LGHNA and CDR2 reads YSLEER. Taken from cysteine to phenylalanine, the CDR3 has 15 residues. The only DNA kept is the CDR3, 45 bases in frame from the first base. The cohort consisted of 650 to 700 healthy bone marrow donors. Cohort members were all nominally healthy when sampled, although unrecorded immune exposures were likely present. Of the 600 or so cohort members, approximately 300 had a positive CMV serostatus and about 350 had a negative one, while no CMV serostatus was recorded for the donor. A peripheral blood sample was collected from each donor, and TCR beta sequencing was performed on peripheral blood mononuclear cells. The Qiagen DNeasy Blood Extraction Kit was used to extract genomic DNA from the blood cell samples.

Recombination joined TRBV4-3 with TRBJ2-7; perhaps TRBD1 is the D gene, with 5 bases matching. What was sequenced was PBMCs. This clonotype originated in a human donor in good health. The CDR3 protein sequence reads: CASSQVDSNAYEQYF. The DNA sequence is TGCGCCAGCAGCCAGGTTGACAGTAACGCCTACGAGCAGTACTTC.